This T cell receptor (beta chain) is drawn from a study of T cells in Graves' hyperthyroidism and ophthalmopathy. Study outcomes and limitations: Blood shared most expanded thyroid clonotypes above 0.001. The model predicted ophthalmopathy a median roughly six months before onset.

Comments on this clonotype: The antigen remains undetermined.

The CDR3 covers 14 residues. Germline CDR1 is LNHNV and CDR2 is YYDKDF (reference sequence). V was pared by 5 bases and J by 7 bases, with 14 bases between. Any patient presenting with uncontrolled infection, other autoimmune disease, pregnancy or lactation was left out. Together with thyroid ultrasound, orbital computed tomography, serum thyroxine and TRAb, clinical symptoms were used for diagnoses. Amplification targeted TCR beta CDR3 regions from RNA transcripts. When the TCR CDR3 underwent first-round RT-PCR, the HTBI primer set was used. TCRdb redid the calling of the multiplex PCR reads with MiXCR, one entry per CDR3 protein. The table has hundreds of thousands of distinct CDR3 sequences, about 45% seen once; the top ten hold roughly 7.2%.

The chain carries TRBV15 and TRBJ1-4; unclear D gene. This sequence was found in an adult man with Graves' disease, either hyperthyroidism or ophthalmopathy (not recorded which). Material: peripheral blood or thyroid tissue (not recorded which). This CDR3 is CATSYTRTGEKLFF. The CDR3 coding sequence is TGTGCCACCAGCTACACACGGACGGGTGAAAAACTGTTTTTT.